Below are 9 T cell receptor beta chains sequenced from a single sample in a study of response to subunit inactivated influenza vaccine. TCRdb independently ran MiXCR on the RT-PCR reads; one entry per CDR3 protein. Of under 500,000 distinct CDR3 sequences in the sample, approximately 11% were seen once. Specimen: PBMCs from blood, collected more than 35 days after vaccination. The receptors were sampled from a man aged 50-60 years who received an inactivated influenza vaccine.

V usage is TRBV4-2 and J usage is TRBJ1-2, with D maybe TRBD1 (6 bases). Trimming stripped 0 bases from V and 2 bases from J, with 22 bases between. This CDR3 has 19 amino acids. From germline, CDR1 is LGHNA and CDR2 YNFKEQ. The CDR3 DNA reads as TGTGCCAGCAGCCAAGATCCTAAAGGGGGGAGACATCCCAACTATGGCTACACCTTC. This codes for CASSQDPKGGRHPNYGYTF.

The rearrangement links TRBV6-2 or TRBV6-3 to TRBJ2-7; 8 nucleotides match TRBD2. Per germline, CDR1 MNHEY and CDR2 SVGEGT. V trimming: 6 bases; J trimming: 0 bases; junction bases outside the gene matches: 4. The CDR3 contains 14 residues. The chain's CDR3 is CASRFSGSSYEQYF. The DNA of the CDR3 is TGTGCCAGCAGATTCAGCGGGAGCTCCTACGAGCAGTACTTC.

This sequence joins TRBV7-9 and TRBJ2-3, with 7 bases matching TRBD1. After removal of 0 bases from V and 0 bases from J, the junction contained 0 bases not matched to a gene. This CDR3 is 15 amino acids long. The germline V gene has CDR1 SEHNR and CDR2 FQNEAQ (reference sequence). CDR3 amino acids: CASSLAGQSTDTQYF. The CDR3 DNA is TGTGCCAGCAGCTTAGCGGGACAGAGCACAGATACGCAGTATTTT. Full variable domain (missing parts from reference TRBV7-9 and TRBJ2-3): DTGVSQNPRHKITKRGQNVTFRCDPISEHNRLYWYRQTLGQGPEFLTYFQNEAQLEKSRLLSDRFSAERPKGSFSTLEIQRTEQGDSAMYLCASSLAGQSTDTQYFGPGTRLTVL.

The chain recombines TRBV6-2 or TRBV6-3 with TRBJ1-5, with 8 positions matching TRBD1. V was clipped by 10 bases and J by 7 bases; unmatched bases: 15. Germline V lookup: CDR1 MNHEY, CDR2 SVGEGT. The CDR3 sequence is 15 residues long. CDR3 in DNA: TGTGCCACCAAAAAGGACAGGGTGAAAGGACAGCCCCAGCATTTT. Its protein is CATKKDRVKGQPQHF.

The chain couples TRBV11-1 to TRBJ2-3; TRBD2 aligns across 9 bases. The ends lost 4 bases at V and 5 bases at J; junction bases unmatched: 10. Germline V gene data show CDR1 as SGHAT and CDR2 as FQDESV (reference sequence). CDR3 length equals 16 residues. The CDR3 DNA reads as TGTGCCAGCAGCTCTCCCGGACTAGCGTCCGGAGATACGCAGTATTTT. It translates to CASSSPGLASGDTQYF.

Ten or more counts support this clonotype. The V call is TRBV20-1, the J call TRBJ2-7; no definite D call. The V and J ends lost 6 bases and 1 base respectively, with 13 bases between them. CDR1 and CDR2 from the germline V gene are DFQATT and SNEGSKA (reference sequence). The CDR3 has 13 residues. DNA for the CDR3: TGCAGTGCAGACCGCTCCAGATCCTACGAGCAGTACTTC. Encoded protein: CSADRSRSYEQYF.

The chain has TRBV29-1 and TRBJ1-3; TRBD1 is a possible D gene (5 bases). Germline V lookup: CDR1 SQVTM, CDR2 ANQGSEA. V lost 7 bases to trimming and J lost 14 bases, with 24 bases between them. CDR3 length: 13 residues. The CDR3 DNA is TGCAGCGCCGTAACACTCGGGACGGGGACCTTATATTTT. Protein sequence: CSAVTLGTGTLYF.

This clonotype was detected only a few times. The chain uses TRBV12-3 or TRBV12-4 and TRBJ1-5; D not resolved. With 2 bases removed from V and 11 bases from J, the gap between germline ends came to 13 bases. The CDR3 covers 13 residues. The CDR3 sequence is CASSLRQSGTQHF. In DNA form, the CDR3 reads TGTGCCAGCAGTTTAAGGCAGTCAGGAACCCAGCATTTT.

The rearrangement links TRBV15 to TRBJ1-1, with 8 bases that match TRBD1. The CDR3 has 13 amino acids. Germline V lookup: CDR1 LNHNV, CDR2 YYDKDF (reference sequence). The trim removed 4 bases at V and 6 bases at J, leaving 4 bases unmatched. For the CDR3, the DNA is TGTGCCACCAGCATCCTGGACAGGGCTGAAGCTTTCTTT. Protein product: CATSILDRAEAFF.